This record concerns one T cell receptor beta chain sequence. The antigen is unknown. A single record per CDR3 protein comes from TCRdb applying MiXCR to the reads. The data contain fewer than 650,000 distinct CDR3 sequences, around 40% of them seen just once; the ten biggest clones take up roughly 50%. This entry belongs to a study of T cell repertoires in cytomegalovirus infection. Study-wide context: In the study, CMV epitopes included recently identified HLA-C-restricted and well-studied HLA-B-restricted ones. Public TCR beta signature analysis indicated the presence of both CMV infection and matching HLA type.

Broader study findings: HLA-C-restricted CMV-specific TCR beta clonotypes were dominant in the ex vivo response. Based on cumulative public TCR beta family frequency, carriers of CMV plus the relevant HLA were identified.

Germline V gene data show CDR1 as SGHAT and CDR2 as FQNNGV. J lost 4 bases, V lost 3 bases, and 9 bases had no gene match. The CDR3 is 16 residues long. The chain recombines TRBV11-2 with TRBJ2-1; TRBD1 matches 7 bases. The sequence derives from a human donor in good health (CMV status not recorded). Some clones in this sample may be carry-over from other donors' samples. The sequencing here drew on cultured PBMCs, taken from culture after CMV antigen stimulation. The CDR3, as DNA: TGTGCCAGCAGCTTCACAGGGGCGGAATTTTACAATGAGCAGTTCTTC. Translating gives CASSFTGAEFYNEQFF.